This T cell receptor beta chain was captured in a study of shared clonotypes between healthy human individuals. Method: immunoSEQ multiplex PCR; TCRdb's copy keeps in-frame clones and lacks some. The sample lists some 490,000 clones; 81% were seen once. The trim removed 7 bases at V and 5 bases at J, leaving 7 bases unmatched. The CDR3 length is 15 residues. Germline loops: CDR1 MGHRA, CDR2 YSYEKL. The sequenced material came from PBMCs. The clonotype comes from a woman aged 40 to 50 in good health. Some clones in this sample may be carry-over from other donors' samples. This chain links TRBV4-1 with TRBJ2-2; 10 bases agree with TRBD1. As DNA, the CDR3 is TGCGCCAGCACCCCGGGACAGGGGCGAACCGGGGAGCTGTTTTTT. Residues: CASTPGQGRTGELFF.